A selection of T cell receptor beta chains follows, all from one sample in a study of technical replicates of blood from a few donors. The data were produced by immunoSEQ multiplex PCR, yet TCRdb's version contains in-frame clones alone and is incomplete. The sample has some 17,000 clones, about 89% seen once. The sample comprised PBMCs. All receptors come from a human donor in good health. Both conserved end residues are part of each CDR3. A D gene is named only where the DNA matches it firmly. Clone size is given for some rows only: seen once, a few or many times, or a class if the clone is expanded.

NA,TRBJ2-7,TRBV18,NA,TGTGCCAGCTCCCCCCAGTCCGGACAGACCTACGAGCAGTACTTC,CASSPQSGQTYEQYF
NA,TRBJ2-1,TRBV18,TRBD2,TGTGCCAGCTCACCAAGACTAGCGGACAATGAGCAGTTCTTC,CASSPRLADNEQFF
NA,TRBJ1-5,TRBV4-1,TRBD1,TGCGCCAGCAGCCAAGAGGGGCAGAGGGGGCAGAGCCAGCATTTT,CASSQEGQRGQSQHF
once,TRBJ2-7,TRBV19,NA,TGTGCCAGTAGTATAGAGAGTAGCGGAGTCGGCTACGAGCAGTACTTC,CASSIESSGVGYEQYF
few,TRBJ1-2,TRBV7-9,TRBD1,TGTGCCAGCACCACCGGACAGGGAAGAGGCTACACCTTC,CASTTGQGRGYTF
NA,TRBJ1-4,TRBV20-1,NA,TGCAGTGGGGTAAAGACAGAAAAACTGTTTTTT,CSGVKTEKLFF
NA,TRBJ2-1,TRBV11-2,TRBD2,TGTGCCAGCAGCTTAGGACTAGCGGTCAATGAGCAGTTCTTC,CASSLGLAVNEQFF
NA,TRBJ1-5,TRBV28,TRBD1,TGTGCCAGCAGTTCTCGCACCGGAGGGACAGGGAATCAGCCCCAGCATTTT,CASSSRTGGTGNQPQHF
NA,TRBJ2-4,TRBV11-2,NA,TGTGCCAGCAGCTTAGATAGCGCCCAAAGTTCAAAAAACATTCAGTACTTC,CASSLDSAQSSKNIQYF
NA,TRBJ1-4,TRBV25-1,TRBD1,TGTGCCAGCAACCCCCCGGGACAGAATGAAAAACTGTTTTTT,CASNPPGQNEKLFF
NA,TRBJ2-5,TRBV27,TRBD1,TGTGCCAGTCCGGACAGGCGGCCGCCATCAGAGACCCAGTACTTC,CASPDRRPPSETQYF
NA,TRBJ1-2,TRBV6-5,TRBD1,TGTGCCAGCAGCCGACAGGGCCGGAGCTACACCTTC,CASSRQGRSYTF
NA,TRBJ2-1,TRBV18,NA,TGTGCCAGCTCAGAACAGAGCTCCTACAATGAGCAGTTCTTC,CASSEQSSYNEQFF
NA,TRBJ1-1,TRBV10-2,NA,TGCGCCAGCAGTGGGGGACACCAGAACACTGAAGCTTTCTTT,CASSGGHQNTEAFF
once,TRBJ2-2,TRBV9,TRBD2,TGTGCCAGCAGCGTAGGCCTAGCGGGGAACACCGGGGAGCTGTTTTTT,CASSVGLAGNTGELFF
NA,TRBJ2-7,TRBV4-2,NA,TGTGCCAGCAGCCAAGAATCCGGGACTGGCTACGAGCAGTACTTC,CASSQESGTGYEQYF
NA,TRBJ1-6,TRBV2,TRBD1,TGTGCCAGCACCTTGATACAAGGACAGGATAATTCACCCCTCCACTTT,CASTLIQGQDNSPLHF
NA,TRBJ1-1,TRBV9,NA,TGTGCCAGCAGCGTACAGGACTACACTGAAGCTTTCTTT,CASSVQDYTEAFF
NA,TRBJ2-2,TRBV6-1,TRBD2,TGTGCCAGCAGTCCTCCCGGGGGAGGGGCCGGGGAGCTGTTTTTT,CASSPPGGGAGELFF
NA,TRBJ2-7,TRBV21-1,NA,TGTGCCAGCAGCAAAGCTAGGGGTGGAAGCTACGAGCAGTACTTC,CASSKARGGSYEQYF
NA,TRBJ2-5,TRBV6-5,TRBD1,TGTGCCAGCAGTTCCCGGACAGGGCAGGAGACCCAGTACTTC,CASSSRTGQETQYF
NA,TRBJ2-1,TRBV11-2,TRBD2,TGTGCCAGCAGCCCCGCGGGGGGACGGTCGTTCTTC,CASSPAGGRSFF
NA,TRBJ2-1,TRBV7-6,NA,TGTGCCAGCAGCTCCGGGGGAGACCTCCATGAGCAGTTCTTC,CASSSGGDLHEQFF
NA,TRBJ2-7,TRBV19,TRBD2,TGTGCCAGTTCCATGACTAGCGGGCCGTACGAGCAGTACTTC,CASSMTSGPYEQYF
NA,TRBJ1-2,TRBV30,NA,TGTGCCTGGGTCGCAGGGGCTAACTATGGCTACACCTTC,CAWVAGANYGYTF
NA,TRBJ2-1,TRBV7-3,NA,TGTGCCAGCAGCCCCCAACGCGACTCCTACAATGAGCAGTTCTTC,CASSPQRDSYNEQFF
NA,TRBJ2-1,TRBV19,TRBD1,TGTGCCAGTAGTGTACAGGGGGCCAATGAGCAGTTCTTC,CASSVQGANEQFF
NA,TRBJ2-1,TRBV9,TRBD2,TGTGCCAGCAGCGTAGTCCCCGGTCGAGCGGGAGGGCGAAATGAGCAGTTCTTC,CASSVVPGRAGGRNEQFF
NA,TRBJ2-7,TRBV10-1,TRBD2,TGCGCCAGCAGTGAGTCGAACACTAGCGGAACCTACGAGCAGTACTTC,CASSESNTSGTYEQYF
NA,TRBJ1-1,TRBV6-6,NA,TGTGCCAGCAGCTACGACAGGTCTTACACTGAAGCTTTCTTT,CASSYDRSYTEAFF
NA,TRBJ2-2,TRBV29-1,TRBD2,TGCAGCGTAACTAGCGGGAGGGCCCTCGGGGAGCTGTTTTTT,CSVTSGRALGELFF
once,TRBJ2-1,TRBV2,TRBD1,TGTGCCAGCAACCGGGACAGCCCCGTCAATGAGCAGTTCTTC,CASNRDSPVNEQFF
NA,TRBJ2-1,TRBV30,NA,TGTGCCTGGAGTGGCAATCGGGGAGTTCAGTTCTTC,CAWSGNRGVQFF